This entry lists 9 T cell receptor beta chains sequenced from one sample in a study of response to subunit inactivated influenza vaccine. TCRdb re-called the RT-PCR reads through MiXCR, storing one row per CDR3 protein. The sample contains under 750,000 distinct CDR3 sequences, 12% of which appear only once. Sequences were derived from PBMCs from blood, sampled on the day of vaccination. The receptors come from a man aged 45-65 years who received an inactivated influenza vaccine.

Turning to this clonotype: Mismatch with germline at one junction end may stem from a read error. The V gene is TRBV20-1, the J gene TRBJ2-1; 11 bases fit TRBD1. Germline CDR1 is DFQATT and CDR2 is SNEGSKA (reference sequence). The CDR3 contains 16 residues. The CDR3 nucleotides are TGCTGTGCTAACCCACTCGGACAGGGGGCGGGTAATGAGCAGTTCTTC. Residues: CCANPLGQGAGNEQFF.

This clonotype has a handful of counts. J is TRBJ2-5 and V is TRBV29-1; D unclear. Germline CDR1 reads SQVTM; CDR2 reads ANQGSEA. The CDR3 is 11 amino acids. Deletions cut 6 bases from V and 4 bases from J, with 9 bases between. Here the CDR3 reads CSVRVVETQYF. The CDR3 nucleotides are TGCAGCGTCCGGGTGGTAGAGACCCAGTACTTC.

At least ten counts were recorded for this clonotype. The CDR3: CASSLYRGVNTEAFF. For the CDR3, the DNA is TGTGCCAGCAGTTTGTACAGGGGGGTGAACACTGAAGCTTTCTTT. This chain connects TRBV12-3 or TRBV12-4 to TRBJ1-1; 8 bases agree with TRBD1. The length of the CDR3 is 15 residues. After removal of 3 bases from V and 0 bases from J, the junction contained 3 bases not matched to a gene.

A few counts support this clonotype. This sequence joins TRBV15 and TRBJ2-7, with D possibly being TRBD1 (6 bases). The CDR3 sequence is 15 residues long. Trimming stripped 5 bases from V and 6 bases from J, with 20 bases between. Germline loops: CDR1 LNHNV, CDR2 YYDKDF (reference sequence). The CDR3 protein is CATSSHRKGDSEQYF. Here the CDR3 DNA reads TGTGCCACCAGCTCCCACAGGAAGGGGGATTCCGAGCAGTACTTC.

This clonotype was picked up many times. CDR3 sequence reads: CASSFSATYEQYF. CDR3 in DNA: TGTGCCAGCAGCTTTAGCGCAACCTACGAGCAGTACTTC. The chain is built from TRBV7-9 and TRBJ2-7, with a weak D call TRBD2 (5 bases). Trimming removed 3 bases at V and 2 bases at J, with 8 bases between. Germline CDR1 reads SEHNR; CDR2 reads FQNEAQ (reference sequence). The CDR3 extends over 13 amino acids.

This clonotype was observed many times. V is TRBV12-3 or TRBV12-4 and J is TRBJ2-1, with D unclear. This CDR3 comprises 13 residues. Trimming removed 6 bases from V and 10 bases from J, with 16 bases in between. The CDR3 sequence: CASRLDSIYEQFF. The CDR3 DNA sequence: TGTGCCAGCAGATTGGATTCGATTTACGAGCAGTTCTTC.

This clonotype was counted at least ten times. CDR3 DNA: TGTGCCAGCAGCACGGGACAGGCACTGAACACCGGGGAGCTGTTTTTT. Protein sequence: CASSTGQALNTGELFF. The V gene is TRBV5-5, the J gene TRBJ2-2; 8 positions match TRBD1. The ends lost 4 bases at V and 1 base at J; junction bases unmatched: 6. Germline V gene sequence: CDR1 SGHKS, CDR2 YYEKEE (reference sequence). The CDR3 contains 16 residues.

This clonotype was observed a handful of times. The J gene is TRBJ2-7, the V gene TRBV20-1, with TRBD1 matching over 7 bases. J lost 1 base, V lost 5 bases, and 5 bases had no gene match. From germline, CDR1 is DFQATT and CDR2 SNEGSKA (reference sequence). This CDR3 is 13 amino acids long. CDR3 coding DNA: TGCAGTGCTCCCCGACAGGGTTCCTACGAGCAGTACTTC. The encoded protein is CSAPRQGSYEQYF.

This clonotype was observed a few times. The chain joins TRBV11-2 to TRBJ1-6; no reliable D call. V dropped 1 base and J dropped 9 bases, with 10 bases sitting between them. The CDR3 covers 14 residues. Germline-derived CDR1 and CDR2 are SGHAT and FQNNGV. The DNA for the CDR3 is TGTGCCAGCAGCTTAGGTCCGGGGAGTTCACCCCTCCACTTT. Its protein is CASSLGPGSSPLHF.